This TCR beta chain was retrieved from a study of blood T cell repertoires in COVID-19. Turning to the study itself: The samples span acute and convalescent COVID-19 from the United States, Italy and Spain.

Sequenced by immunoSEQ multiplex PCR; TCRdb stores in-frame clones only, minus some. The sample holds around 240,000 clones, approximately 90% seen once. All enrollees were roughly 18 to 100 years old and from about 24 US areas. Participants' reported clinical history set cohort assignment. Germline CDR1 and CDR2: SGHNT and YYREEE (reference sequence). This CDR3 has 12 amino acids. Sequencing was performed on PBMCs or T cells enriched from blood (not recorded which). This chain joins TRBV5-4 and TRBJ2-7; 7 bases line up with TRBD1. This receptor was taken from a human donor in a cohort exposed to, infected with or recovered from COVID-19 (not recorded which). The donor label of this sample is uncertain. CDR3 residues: CACGQDYHEQYF. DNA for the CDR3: TGTGCTTGTGGACAGGATTACCACGAGCAGTACTTC.